The TCR beta chain described here comes from a study of early T cells in non-severe SARS-CoV-2 infection. In the study overall: With bulk RNA from unsorted whole blood as input, sequencing yielded unpaired chains. Study-level points and caveats: Private and CD4 specificities were missed by VDJdb matching, skewed to anti-spike CD8.

V was cut by 3 bases and J by 0 bases, with 9 bases left in between. The germline V gene has CDR1 DFQATT and CDR2 SNEGSKA (reference sequence). The CDR3 loop spans 13 amino acids. This clonotype turned up a few times. What it binds is not known. Each cDNA molecule carried a unique molecular identifier. TCRdb itself ran the 5' RACE reads through MiXCR, one entry per CDR3 protein. This sample carries 35,000 to 55,000 distinct CDR3 sequences, 11% of them seen once, and the ten largest clones take 21%. This TCR was recovered from an adult who was a healthcare worker with PCR-confirmed SARS-CoV-2 infection or an uninfected control (not recorded which). The source material was whole blood. The chain recombines TRBV20-1 with TRBJ2-7, with D perhaps TRBD2 (5 bases). The chain's CDR3 is CSARDGNSYEQYF. DNA for the CDR3: TGCAGTGCTAGGGACGGGAACTCCTACGAGCAGTACTTC.